This TCR beta chain originates from a study of T cells in Graves' hyperthyroidism and ophthalmopathy. The V end lost 5 bases, the J end lost 6 bases, and 16 bases lay between the germline ends. The CDR3 has 14 amino acids. Germline assignment: CDR1 SGHVT and CDR2 SQSDAQ. RNA transcripts provided the source from which TCR beta CDR3 regions were amplified. A set of HTBI primers served as the primers for a first-round RT-PCR of the TCR CDR3. TCRdb redid the calling of the multiplex PCR reads with MiXCR, one entry per CDR3 protein. The data hold around 760,000 distinct CDR3 sequences, with about 35% observed a single time.

The chain joins TRBV7-4 to TRBJ1-2, with D hard to call. This TCR derives from a woman aged 40 to 50 with Graves' hyperthyroidism. The sequenced sample consisted of blood. The CDR3 sequence: CASSPRGRNDGYTF. DNA for the CDR3: TGTGCCAGCAGCCCCCGGGGTCGGAACGATGGCTACACCTTC.